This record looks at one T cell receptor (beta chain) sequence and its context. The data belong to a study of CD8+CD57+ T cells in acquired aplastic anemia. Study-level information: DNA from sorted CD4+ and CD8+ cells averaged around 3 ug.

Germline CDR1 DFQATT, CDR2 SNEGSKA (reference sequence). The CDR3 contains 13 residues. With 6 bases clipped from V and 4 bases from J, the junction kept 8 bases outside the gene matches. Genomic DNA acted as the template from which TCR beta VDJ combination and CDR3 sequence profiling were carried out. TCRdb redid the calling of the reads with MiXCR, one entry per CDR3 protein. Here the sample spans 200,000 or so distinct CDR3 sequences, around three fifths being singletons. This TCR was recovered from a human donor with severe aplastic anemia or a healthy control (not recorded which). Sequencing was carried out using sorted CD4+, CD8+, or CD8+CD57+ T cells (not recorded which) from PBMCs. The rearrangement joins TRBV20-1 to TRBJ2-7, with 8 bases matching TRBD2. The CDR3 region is CSALGGVQYEQYF. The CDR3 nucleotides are TGCAGTGCCCTCGGGGGGGTACAATACGAGCAGTACTTC.